The 9 T cell receptor beta chains below come from one sample, sequenced in a study of regulatory T cells in long-lasting Graves disease. The time point was: newly diagnosed GD, antithyroid drugs for less than 3 months. Researchers made the TCR library from RNA that was extracted from PBMCs. Sequencing libraries for TCR beta were prepared with iRepertoire HTBI primers and Arm-PCR of CDR3 regions. In TCRdb, the multiplex PCR reads were re-called with MiXCR into one record per CDR3 protein. The data hold hundreds of thousands of distinct CDR3 sequences, with about 16% observed a single time. These same records also appear under a second study, on T cells in Graves' hyperthyroidism and ophthalmopathy.

Sequencing was performed on peripheral blood mononuclear cells (PBMCs), taken at new diagnosis, from a patient treated with antithyroid drugs. These TCRs come from a man between 18 and 29 years old with Graves disease.

The gene calls are TRBV29-1 and TRBJ1-4; TRBD1 might be the D (6 bases). The CDR3 is 13 residues long. Germline CDR1 and CDR2: SQVTM and ANQGSEA. Trimming removed 4 bases at V and 8 bases at J, with 14 bases between. This chain's CDR3 is CSVGDILYEKLFF. DNA of the CDR3: TGCAGCGTTGGGGACATATTGTACGAAAAACTGTTTTTT. The variable domain in full, completed from reference TRBV29-1 and TRBJ1-4, reads SAVISQKPSRDICQRGTSLTIQCQVDSQVTMMFWYRQQPGQSLTLIATANQGSEATYESGFVIDKFPISRPNLTFSTLTVSNMSPEDSSIYLCSVGDILYEKLFFGSGTQLSVL.

This clonotype was counted only a few times. CDR3 sequence: CSARGEGWKLFF. The CDR3 DNA reads TGCAGTGCTAGAGGAGAGGGATGGAAACTGTTTTTT. The rearrangement joins TRBV20-1 to TRBJ1-4; D unresolved. V was shortened by 1 base and J by 11 bases, with 11 bases between the two germline ends. Germline CDR1 and CDR2: DFQATT and SNEGSKA (reference sequence). The CDR3 has 12 residues.

V usage is TRBV7-9 and J usage is TRBJ1-1; D unclear. The CDR3 runs to 14 residues. V was shortened by 8 bases and J by 6 bases, with 19 bases between the two germline ends. Per germline, CDR1 SEHNR and CDR2 FQNEAQ (reference sequence). CDR3 residues: CASLPRTGRAEAFF. Here the CDR3 DNA reads TGTGCCAGCCTCCCCCGGACCGGGCGGGCTGAAGCTTTCTTT.

The chain combines TRBV15 with TRBJ1-4; D is ambiguous. The CDR3 contains 15 residues. The ends were cut back, 6 bases at V and 1 base at J, with 12 bases in the middle. Germline assignment: CDR1 LNHNV and CDR2 YYDKDF (reference sequence). CDR3 sequence reads: CATRGFFQTNEKLFF. The CDR3 nucleotides read TGTGCCACCAGGGGCTTTTTCCAAACTAATGAAAAACTGTTTTTT.

This clonotype has only a few counts. V gene TRBV6-2 or TRBV6-3 combines with J gene TRBJ2-4; possibly TRBD2 for D (5 bases). The V end lost 6 bases, the J end lost 5 bases, and 11 bases lay between the germline ends. CDR1 and CDR2 from the germline V gene are MNHEY and SVGEGT. The CDR3 has 13 amino acids. The chain's CDR3 is CASSSTRENIQYF. DNA for the CDR3: TGTGCCAGCAGCTCAACTAGGGAAAACATTCAGTACTTC.

This clonotype appeared many times. The genes are TRBV10-3 and TRBJ1-2, with D tentatively TRBD1 (6 bases). Trimming cost V 7 bases and J 2 bases, with 11 bases left between them. CDR1 is ENHRY and CDR2 is SYGVKD in the germline V gene. CDR3 size: 13 residues. The CDR3: CAITADRNYGYTF. CDR3 nucleotide sequence: TGTGCCATCACCGCAGACAGGAACTATGGCTACACCTTC.

The chain joins TRBV3-1 to TRBJ2-7; unclear D gene. V shed 2 bases and J shed 3 bases, with 8 bases lying between them. Germline V gene sequence: CDR1 LGHDT, CDR2 YNNKEL (reference sequence). The CDR3 is 13 amino acids. CDR3 amino acids: CASSQRALYEQYF. CDR3 DNA: TGTGCCAGCAGCCAACGGGCACTCTACGAGCAGTACTTC.

This clonotype turned up a few times. This CDR3 is CASRSGGRNQPQHF. The CDR3 DNA reads TGTGCCAGCAGGTCAGGGGGCAGGAATCAGCCCCAGCATTTT. The V and J genes are TRBV27 and TRBJ1-5; 8 bases fit TRBD1. The CDR3 is made up of 14 amino acids. V lost 6 bases, J lost 4 bases, and 5 bases stayed unmatched. Germline values: CDR1 MNHEY, CDR2 SMNVEV (reference sequence).

This clonotype was detected only a few times. This rearrangement joins TRBV19 to TRBJ1-1, with D maybe TRBD1 (5 bases). Germline loops: CDR1 LNHDA, CDR2 SQIVND (reference sequence). This CDR3 region has 14 residues. V lost 6 bases and J 1 base, leaving 12 bases between the germline ends. Here the CDR3 DNA reads TGTGCCAGTAGCTCGGGACGCAGGAACACTGAAGCTTTCTTT. Translated: CASSSGRRNTEAFF.